Each of the 5 T cell receptor beta chains below was sequenced from the same sample in a study of T cell responses to AZD1222 COVID-19 vaccine. Using immunoSEQ multiplex PCR, the repertoire was profiled, and TCRdb retains in-frame clones only, with some absent. The sample lists 70,000 to 95,000 clones; around 84% were seen once. This specimen consisted of peripheral blood, obtained on day 0 of AZD1222 vaccination. The receptors originated from an adult in good health.

The chain carries TRBV28 and TRBJ2-3, with D possibly being TRBD1 (5 bases). Trimming removed 3 bases from V and 0 bases from J, with 7 bases in between. The CDR3 extends over 14 amino acids. The V gene's germline CDR1 is MDHEN and CDR2 SYDVKM. The CDR3 spells CASSFQGSTDTQYF. Written as DNA, the CDR3 is TGTGCCAGCAGTTTTCAGGGAAGCACAGATACGCAGTATTTT.

J is TRBJ2-7 and V is TRBV5-4; no definite D call. V was shortened by 0 bases and J by 7 bases, with 8 bases between the two germline ends. The CDR3 covers 12 residues. Per germline, CDR1 SGHNT and CDR2 YYREEE (reference sequence). The CDR3 DNA sequence: TGTGCCAGCAGCTTGGGTGGGCGAGAGCAGTACTTC. It codes for CASSLGGREQYF.

The J gene is TRBJ2-1, the V gene TRBV27; 8 nucleotides match TRBD1. Germline lookup yields CDR1 MNHEY and CDR2 SMNVEV (reference sequence). The CDR3 covers 14 residues. After removal of 8 bases from V and 8 bases from J, the junction contained 11 bases not matched to a gene. In DNA form, the CDR3 reads TGTGCCAGCGGGCGACGACAGGGGCCCGATGAGCAGTTCTTC. Its translation: CASGRRQGPDEQFF.

The rearrangement links TRBV24-1 to TRBJ1-6, with 11 nucleotides matching TRBD1. With 6 bases clipped from V and 13 bases from J, the junction kept 7 bases outside the gene matches. Germline values: CDR1 KGHDR, CDR2 SFDVKD. This CDR3 has 14 residues. This chain's CDR3 is CATSHWTGGDPLHF. The DNA of the CDR3 is TGTGCCACCAGTCATTGGACAGGGGGCGATCCCCTCCACTTT.

The chain uses TRBV4-2 and TRBJ1-2; no clear D gene. The CDR3 length is 14 residues. Trimming cost V 2 bases and J 3 bases, with 10 bases left between them. The V gene's germline CDR1 is LGHNA and CDR2 YNFKEQ. The CDR3 here is CASSQRLEDYGYTF. DNA of the CDR3: TGTGCCAGCAGCCAACGCCTAGAGGACTATGGCTACACCTTC.